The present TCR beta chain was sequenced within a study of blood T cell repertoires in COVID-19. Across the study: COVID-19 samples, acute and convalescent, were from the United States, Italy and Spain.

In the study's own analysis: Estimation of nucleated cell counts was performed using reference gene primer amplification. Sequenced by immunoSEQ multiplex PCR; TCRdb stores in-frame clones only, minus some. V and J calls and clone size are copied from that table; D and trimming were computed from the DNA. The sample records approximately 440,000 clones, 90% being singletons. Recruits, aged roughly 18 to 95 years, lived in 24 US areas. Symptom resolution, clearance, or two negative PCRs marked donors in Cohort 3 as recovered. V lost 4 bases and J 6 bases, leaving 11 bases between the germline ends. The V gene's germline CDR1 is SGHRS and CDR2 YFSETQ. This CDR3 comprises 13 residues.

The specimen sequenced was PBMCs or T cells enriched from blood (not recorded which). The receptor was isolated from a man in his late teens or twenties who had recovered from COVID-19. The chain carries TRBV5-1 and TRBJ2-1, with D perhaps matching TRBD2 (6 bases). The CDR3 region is CASSPLAGNEQFF. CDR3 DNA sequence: TGCGCCAGCAGCCCACTAGCCGGCAATGAGCAGTTCTTC.